This T cell receptor beta chain came from a study of blood T cell repertoires in COVID-19. Looking at the study overall: From T cells, B-cell-depleted T cells, or PBMCs came the material, which was cDNA or gDNA.

Self-reported history from a screening survey and questionnaire set each donor's cohort. Two negative PCRs, clearance, or symptom resolution characterized the recovered Cohort 3 donors. As processed by the authors: It was from reference gene primer amplification that nucleated cell counts were estimated. The protocol was immunoSEQ multiplex PCR, while the TCRdb copy is restricted to in-frame clones and leaves out a portion. D and trimming were read from the DNA, whereas the V and J calls and clone size are those reported in that table. The sample lists 180,000 or so clones; approximately 85% were seen once. CDR1 KGHDR and CDR2 SFDVKD come from the germline V gene. The V and J ends lost 6 bases and 1 base, in that order; junction bases with no gene match: 6. This CDR3 has 15 amino acids.

The chain employs TRBV24-1 and TRBJ2-3, with 7 bases that match TRBD1. Sequencing was carried out using PBMCs or T cells enriched from blood (not recorded which). This receptor was identified in a middle-aged man who had recovered from COVID-19. In DNA, the CDR3 is TGTGCCACCAGTCCAATAGGGACAGGCACAGATACGCAGTATTTT. Its translation is CATSPIGTGTDTQYF.